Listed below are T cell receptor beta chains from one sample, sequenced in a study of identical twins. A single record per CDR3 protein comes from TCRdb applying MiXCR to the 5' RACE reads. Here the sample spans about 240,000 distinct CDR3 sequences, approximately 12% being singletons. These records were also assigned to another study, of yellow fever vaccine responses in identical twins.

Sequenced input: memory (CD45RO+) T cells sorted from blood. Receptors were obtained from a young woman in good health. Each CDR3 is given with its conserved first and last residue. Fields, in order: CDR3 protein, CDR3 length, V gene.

CDR3aa: CVSSRGGGIQETQYF
len: 15
v_gene: TRBV5-1

CDR3aa: CASSAGQGRRYEQFF
len: 15
v_gene: TRBV7-2

CDR3aa: CASTWEGVGQPQHF
len: 14
v_gene: TRBV12-3/TRBV12-4

CDR3aa: CASLISGGDSETQYF
len: 15
v_gene: TRBV7-9

CDR3aa: CASSLEVSPYEQYF
len: 14
v_gene: TRBV5-5

CDR3aa: CASSLGLAGGRRNEQFF
len: 17
v_gene: TRBV7-2

CDR3aa: CASSVDKEGYTF
len: 12
v_gene: TRBV5-1

CDR3aa: CASSEGTSGNSYEQYF
len: 16
v_gene: TRBV9

CDR3aa: CASRHYNPQETQYF
len: 14
v_gene: TRBV7-8

CDR3aa: CASSLAGGPKNEQFF
len: 15
v_gene: TRBV7-2

CDR3aa: CASSLNFGTVSEAFF
len: 15
v_gene: TRBV27

CDR3aa: CASSSGQGRVTQHF
len: 14
v_gene: TRBV28

CDR3aa: CSAREGDYRVYEQYF
len: 15
v_gene: TRBV20-1

CDR3aa: CASSKTGTGNFGYEQYF
len: 17
v_gene: TRBV21-1

CDR3aa: CAGSRGTGELFF
len: 12
v_gene: TRBV12-3/TRBV12-4

CDR3aa: CASSPILGSNIQYF
len: 14
v_gene: TRBV9

CDR3aa: CASTAGEIYGYTF
len: 13
v_gene: TRBV28

CDR3aa: CASSFGLAGGVGEQYF
len: 16
v_gene: TRBV5-6

CDR3aa: CASSLAGLYSYEQYF
len: 15
v_gene: TRBV5-5

CDR3aa: CSARGRTGGFQPQHF
len: 15
v_gene: TRBV20-1

CDR3aa: CASSGLNPTGARTDTQYF
len: 18
v_gene: TRBV25-1

CDR3aa: CASSATGIADTQYF
len: 14
v_gene: TRBV12-3/TRBV12-4

CDR3aa: CASRDGTSGRRTDTQYF
len: 17
v_gene: TRBV27

CDR3aa: CASSRQGQTYEQYF
len: 14
v_gene: TRBV28

CDR3aa: CASSQDLGGRAQREQYF
len: 17
v_gene: TRBV4-3

CDR3aa: CASSPRQVPGANVLTF
len: 16
v_gene: TRBV18

CDR3aa: CASSLGQYNEQFF
len: 13
v_gene: TRBV7-2

CDR3aa: CASSYDEGGRDEQYF
len: 15
v_gene: TRBV6-2/TRBV6-3

CDR3aa: CASRPGLAGGPADTQYF
len: 17
v_gene: TRBV6-1

CDR3aa: CASSLSGLEANEQFF
len: 15
v_gene: TRBV7-3

CDR3aa: CASSPHPTGGLETQYF
len: 16
v_gene: TRBV5-5

CDR3aa: CASAGSDNEKLFF
len: 13
v_gene: TRBV6-6

CDR3aa: CASSLVGQSSYEQYF
len: 15
v_gene: TRBV7-2

CDR3aa: CASSFTPLDTQYF
len: 13
v_gene: TRBV11-2

CDR3aa: CSARISYNEQFF
len: 12
v_gene: TRBV20-1

CDR3aa: CSAWTTSTDTQYF
len: 13
v_gene: TRBV20-1

CDR3aa: CAISEEEGSPLHF
len: 13
v_gene: TRBV10-3

CDR3aa: CASSEISGGWSGELFF
len: 16
v_gene: TRBV2

CDR3aa: CSASDRGTLLTDTQYF
len: 16
v_gene: TRBV20-1

CDR3aa: CSATSRQLAKNIQYF
len: 15
v_gene: TRBV20-1